This TCR beta chain was sequenced during a study of blood T cell repertoires in COVID-19. Study-wide background: Spain, Italy and the United States supplied samples that represented acute and convalescent COVID-19. Sources were T cells, B-cell-depleted T cells, or PBMCs; the material itself was cDNA or gDNA.

In the original analysis: Estimation of nucleated cell counts was performed using reference gene primer amplification. Method: immunoSEQ multiplex PCR; TCRdb's copy keeps in-frame clones and lacks some. The DNA gave D and trimming, while V, J and clone size come from that table. The table records approximately 230,000 clones, roughly 80% of them present only once. With 7 bases removed from V and 5 bases from J, the gap between germline ends came to 17 bases. Germline V gene lookup returns CDR1 LNHDA and CDR2 SQIVND (reference sequence). This CDR3 contains 15 residues. The sequenced sample consisted of peripheral blood. The clonotype was recovered from a man aged 80 or over with acute or convalescent COVID-19. V and J are TRBV19 and TRBJ1-4; D perhaps matches TRBD1 (6 bases). The CDR3 DNA is TGTGCCAGTACCAACCAGGACAGCCGAAATGAAAAACTGTTTTTT. Protein sequence: CASTNQDSRNEKLFF.